Below, 8 T cell receptor beta chains from the same sample are listed, as sequenced in a study of regulatory T cells in long-lasting Graves disease. Construction of TCR beta libraries relied on iRepertoire HTBI primers and on Arm-PCR targeting CDR3 regions. TCRdb re-called the multiplex PCR reads with MiXCR, one entry per CDR3 protein. This table has about 460,000 distinct CDR3 sequences, approximately 23% appearing once. The sample's time point: persistent/refractory GD, antithyroid drugs over 5 years with positive TRAb. Scientists built the TCR library using RNA that was extracted from PBMCs. The starting material was peripheral blood mononuclear cells (PBMCs), obtained when the disease was refractory, from a patient treated with antithyroid drugs. These receptors came from a female donor with Graves disease.

This clonotype showed up just a few times. The chain uses TRBV15 and TRBJ1-4; D unresolved. V shed 5 bases and J shed 5 bases, with 15 bases lying between them. CDR3 length: 15 residues. Germline V gene data show CDR1 as LNHNV and CDR2 as YYDKDF (reference sequence). The CDR3: CATSWNRATNEKLFF. Written as DNA, the CDR3 is TGTGCCACCAGCTGGAACCGGGCCACAAATGAAAAACTGTTTTTT.

The V gene is TRBV29-1, the J gene TRBJ2-1, with unresolved D. Germline V lookup: CDR1 SQVTM, CDR2 ANQGSEA. V was clipped by 5 bases and J by 10 bases, with 9 bases between them. The CDR3 contains 10 residues. In nucleotides, the CDR3 is TGCAGCGTTTCCTTCGGGGAGCAGTTCTTC. This encodes CSVSFGEQFF.

This clonotype showed up many times. The chain joins TRBV5-1 to TRBJ2-7, with 9 bases that match TRBD2. This CDR3 is 15 amino acids long. V shed 0 bases, J shed 4 bases, and the junction held 5 bases outside the gene matches. Per germline, CDR1 SGHRS and CDR2 YFSETQ. CDR3 bases: TGCGCCAGCAGCTTGGATGGTAGCGGGAGTTACGAGCAGTACTTC. It specifies CASSLDGSGSYEQYF.

This clonotype was counted at least ten times. The rearrangement uses TRBV7-2 and TRBJ1-2; 10 bases align to TRBD1. The V gene's germline CDR1 is SGHTA and CDR2 FQGNSA. Germline trimming cut 5 bases from V and 7 bases from J; bases unmatched to any gene: 7. The CDR3 contains 14 residues. The CDR3 loop reads CASSTRQGAGGYTF. The CDR3 coding sequence is TGTGCCAGCAGCACCCGACAGGGGGCTGGTGGCTACACCTTC.

There are a few counts of this clonotype. The V and J genes are TRBV6-5 and TRBJ1-1; D might be TRBD1 (6 bases). The CDR3 contains 16 residues. V was pared by 2 bases and J by 1 base, with 14 bases between. Per germline, CDR1 MNHEY and CDR2 SVGAGI. This CDR3 is CASSYAKGVRNTEAFF. The DNA of the CDR3 is TGTGCCAGCAGTTACGCGAAGGGGGTTAGGAACACTGAAGCTTTCTTT.

At least ten counts were recorded for this clonotype. The gene calls are TRBV6-2 or TRBV6-3 and TRBJ1-1; D call uncertain. The CDR3 extends over 15 amino acids. V was pared by 0 bases and J by 2 bases, with 10 bases between. Germline V gene lookup returns CDR1 MNHEY and CDR2 SVGEGT. The CDR3 bases are TGTGCCAGCAGTTACTCGTCGGGAGCTAACACTGAAGCTTTCTTT. Translating it yields CASSYSSGANTEAFF.

The chain is built from TRBV19 and TRBJ1-1; TRBD1 matches at 7 bases. Germline CDR1 LNHDA, CDR2 SQIVND (reference sequence). The V gene end was trimmed by 4 bases and the J gene end by 4 bases; junction bases not matched to a gene: 9. This CDR3 has 15 amino acids. CDR3 DNA sequence: TGTGCCAGTAGTACTACAGGGGAGGGAGGCACTGAAGCTTTCTTT. Its protein product is CASSTTGEGGTEAFF.

The rearrangement joins TRBV20-1 to TRBJ2-1; 9 bases line up with TRBD2. This CDR3 region has 17 residues. Germline CDR1 and CDR2: DFQATT and SNEGSKA (reference sequence). The J segment lost 0 bases and the V segment lost 0 bases, leaving 6 bases of the junction unmatched. CDR3 amino acids: CSARDLAGRISYNEQFF. CDR3 DNA: TGCAGTGCTAGAGATCTAGCGGGAAGGATCTCCTACAATGAGCAGTTCTTC.